This TCR beta chain was obtained from a study of CD8 T cells in Susac syndrome. After extraction with the RNeasy kit, roughly 0.5 to 1 ug of the RNA was reverse transcribed using random hexamers. Each CDR3 protein is one row after TCRdb ran MiXCR on the immunoSEQ multiplex PCR reads. The table shows 330,000 or so distinct CDR3 sequences, with approximately 91% occurring only once. This clonotype was obtained from a human donor with multiple sclerosis. Sequencing used CD8+ T cells from PBMCs.

The CDR3 DNA follows: TGTGCCAGCAGCTCACCGGGACTAGGGGAGCAGTACTTC. Translation gives CASSSPGLGEQYF. The chain employs TRBV7-8 and TRBJ2-7; the match to TRBD2 covers 8 bases. CDR1 and CDR2 (germline): SGHVS, FQNEAQ. The CDR3 has 13 amino acids. After removal of 4 bases from V and 7 bases from J, the junction contained 6 bases not matched to a gene.